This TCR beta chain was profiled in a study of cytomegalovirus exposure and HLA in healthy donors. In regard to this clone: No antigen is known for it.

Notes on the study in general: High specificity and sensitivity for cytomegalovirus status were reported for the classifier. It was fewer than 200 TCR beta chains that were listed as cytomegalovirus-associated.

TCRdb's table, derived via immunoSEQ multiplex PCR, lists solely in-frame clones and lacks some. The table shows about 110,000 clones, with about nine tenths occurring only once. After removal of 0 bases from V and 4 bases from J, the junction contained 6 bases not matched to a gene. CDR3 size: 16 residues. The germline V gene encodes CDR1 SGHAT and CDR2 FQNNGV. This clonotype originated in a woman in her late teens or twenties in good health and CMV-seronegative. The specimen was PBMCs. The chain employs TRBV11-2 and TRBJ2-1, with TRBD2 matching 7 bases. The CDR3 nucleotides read TGTGCCAGCAGCTTAGATCACCAGCGGGGTTACAATGAGCAGTTCTTC. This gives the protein CASSLDHQRGYNEQFF. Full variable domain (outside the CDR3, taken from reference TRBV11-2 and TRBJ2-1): EAGVAQSPRYKIIEKRQSVAFWCNPISGHATLYWYQQILGQGPKLLIQFQNNGVVDDSQLPKDRFSAERLKGVDSTLKIQPAKLEDSAVYLCASSLDHQRGYNEQFFGPGTRLTVL.